This T cell receptor beta chain was captured in a study of T-cell memory formation after mild COVID-19 (dated by TCRdb to the early 2020s). Background for the entire study: Most TCR sequence clusters were specific to one of the two donors. The cohort was made up of two young adult volunteers, one female and one male, who were previously healthy. In a couple of donors, T-cell clones that expanded and contracted after mild COVID-19 were followed by sequencing TCRalpha and TCRbeta repertoires longitudinally.

Overall study outcomes, separate from this receptor: Only two mild cases were covered by the study, and larger cohorts that include severe cases with pre-infection samples were considered necessary. The detection of some responding clones in pre-infection memory suggests that pre-existing cross-reactive memory T cells joined the SARS-CoV-2 response. Contracting CD4+ clones were found mainly in CM and EM memory subsets, while CD8+ clones were enriched in EMRA. SARS-CoV-2 specificity was not confirmed for the second-wave clones peaking on day 37. Balanced CD4/CD8 phenotypes were observed for clones contracting from day 15 to 85, whereas a bias towards CD4+ was observed for a second wave of clones expanding from day 15 to 37.

TCRdb records Illumina NovaSeq 6000 as the sequencer. TCRalpha and TCRbeta cDNA libraries were constructed by 5'RACE with constant-segment primers, with sample barcodes and unique molecular identifiers being introduced. RNA was extracted from every sample with Trizol reagent. Amplification of the libraries took two PCR steps, and the second step added a second sample barcode plus Illumina TruSeq adapters. Libraries were sequenced on an Illumina NovaSeq with 2 x 150 bp paired-end reads. The original pipeline was this. Demultiplexing of reads and collapsing into UMI-guided consensus sequences were performed with migec v1.2.7. Using mixcr v2.1.11, the UMI consensuses were aligned to TRA and TRB V and J templates and assembled into clonotypes. Clonotypes were classified as expanded or contracted when called significant by both edgeR and NoisET, with noise models trained on biological replicates. edgeR calls used a false discovery rate-adjusted p below 0.01 and a log2 fold-change threshold of 1. As an exploratory analysis of dynamics, PCA with hierarchical clustering was applied to max-normalized trajectories of the 1000 most abundant clonotypes. Separately sequenced CD4+ and CD8+ repertoires were used to assign the CD4 or CD8 phenotype of responding clones. TCRdb reprocessed the public reads (quality trimming at Q25 with fastp, clone calling with MiXCR) and kept in-frame beta chains. Here each entry gathers all rows of one CDR3 protein and keeps the most common genes and DNA. The authors' filters were not applied to this entry. The sample has fewer than 500,000 distinct CDR3 sequences on record, around 25% of them singletons. Approximately 12% of the sample rests with the top ten.

Including the terminal cysteine and phenylalanine, the CDR3 comprises 13 residues. Only the CDR3 region is kept as DNA, spanning 39 bases read in frame from base 1. The junction shows trimming of 3 bases on V and 0 bases on J, plus 5 bases between the germline ends. The germline V gene (reference sequence) gives CDR1 as DFQATT and CDR2 as SNEGSKA. This clonotype was seen a handful of times. What antigen it recognizes has not been identified. Base-call qualities are not available, and no considerably larger clone is one nucleotide away. PBMCs were isolated by Ficoll-Paque density gradient centrifugation.

The sequenced sample was PBMCs or a T cell subset sorted from them (not recorded which). This clonotype originated in an adult woman who had mild COVID-19 (a few samples of this study predate the infection). The sample titles of this study are shuffled in the database, so cell type and time point are left out; the donor was told from shared clones. The V gene is TRBV20-1 and the J gene is TRBJ2-2; no D segment can be confidently identified. The nucleotide sequence reads TGCAGTGCTAGTAGTCCGAACACCGGGGAGCTGTTTTTT. It translates to CSASSPNTGELFF.